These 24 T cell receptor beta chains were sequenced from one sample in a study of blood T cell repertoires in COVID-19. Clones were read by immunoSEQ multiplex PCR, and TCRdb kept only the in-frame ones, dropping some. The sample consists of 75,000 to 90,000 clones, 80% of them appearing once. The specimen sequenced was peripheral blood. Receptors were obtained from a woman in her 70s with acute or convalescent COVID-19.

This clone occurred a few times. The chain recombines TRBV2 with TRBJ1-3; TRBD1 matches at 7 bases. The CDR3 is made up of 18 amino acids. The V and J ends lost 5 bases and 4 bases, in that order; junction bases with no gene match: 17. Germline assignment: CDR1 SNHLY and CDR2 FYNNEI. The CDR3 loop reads CASSRGGRGRAVGNTIYF. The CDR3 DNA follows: TGTGCCAGCAGTAGGGGCGGTAGGGGGCGAGCAGTCGGAAACACCATATATTTT.

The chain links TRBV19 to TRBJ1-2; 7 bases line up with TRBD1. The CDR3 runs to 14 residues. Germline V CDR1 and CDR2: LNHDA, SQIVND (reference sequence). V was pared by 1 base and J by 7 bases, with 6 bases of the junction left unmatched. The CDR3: CASSIAQGRSGYTF. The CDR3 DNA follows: TGTGCCAGTAGTATAGCACAGGGGAGAAGTGGCTACACCTTC. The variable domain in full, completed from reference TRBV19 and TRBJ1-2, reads DGGITQSPKYLFRKEGQNVTLSCEQNLNHDAMYWYRQDPGQGLRLIYYSQIVNDFQKGDIAEGYSVSREKKESFPLTVTSAQKNPTAFYLCASSIAQGRSGYTFGSGTRLTVV.

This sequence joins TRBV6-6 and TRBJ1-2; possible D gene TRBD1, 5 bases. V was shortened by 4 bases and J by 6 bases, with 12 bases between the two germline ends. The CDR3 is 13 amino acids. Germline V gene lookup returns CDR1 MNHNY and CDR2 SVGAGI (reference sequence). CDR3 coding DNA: TGTGCCAGCAGTTGGAGACAGATCGATGGCTACACCTTC. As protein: CASSWRQIDGYTF.

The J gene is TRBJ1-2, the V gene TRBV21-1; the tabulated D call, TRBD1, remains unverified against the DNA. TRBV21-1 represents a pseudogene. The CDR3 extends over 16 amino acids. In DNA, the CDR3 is TGTGCCGGATATAAAAAGGGGGTGAAAAGGGGCTATGGCTACACCTTC. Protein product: CAGYKKGVKRGYGYTF.

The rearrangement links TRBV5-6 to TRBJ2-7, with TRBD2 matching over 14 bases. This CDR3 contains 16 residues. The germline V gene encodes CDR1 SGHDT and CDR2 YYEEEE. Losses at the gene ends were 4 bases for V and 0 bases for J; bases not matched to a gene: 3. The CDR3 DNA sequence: TGTGCCAGCAGCGGGGGGACTAGCGGGAGCTCCTACGAGCAGTACTTC. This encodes CASSGGTSGSSYEQYF.

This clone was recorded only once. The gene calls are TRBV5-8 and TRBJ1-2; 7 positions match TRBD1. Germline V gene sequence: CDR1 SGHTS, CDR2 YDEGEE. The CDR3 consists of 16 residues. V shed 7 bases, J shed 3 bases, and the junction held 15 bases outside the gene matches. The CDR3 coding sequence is TGTGCCAGCGAATTACCTGGACAGGCTATTTACTATGGCTACACCTTC. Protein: CASELPGQAIYYGYTF.

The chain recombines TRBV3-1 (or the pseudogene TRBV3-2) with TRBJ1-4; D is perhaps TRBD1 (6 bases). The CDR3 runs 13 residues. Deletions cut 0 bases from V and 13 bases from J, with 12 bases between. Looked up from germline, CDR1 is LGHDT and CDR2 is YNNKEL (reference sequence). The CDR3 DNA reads TGTGCCAGCAGCCAAGAGGGACAAGGGGGACTGTTTTTT. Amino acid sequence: CASSQEGQGGLFF.

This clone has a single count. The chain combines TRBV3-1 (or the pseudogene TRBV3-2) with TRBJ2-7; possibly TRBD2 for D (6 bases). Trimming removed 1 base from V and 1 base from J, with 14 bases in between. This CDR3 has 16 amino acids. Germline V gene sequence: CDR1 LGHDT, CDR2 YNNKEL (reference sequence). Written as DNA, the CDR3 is TGTGCCAGCAGCCAAGGACGGGGGACCCCTTCCTACGAGCAGTACTTC. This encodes CASSQGRGTPSYEQYF.

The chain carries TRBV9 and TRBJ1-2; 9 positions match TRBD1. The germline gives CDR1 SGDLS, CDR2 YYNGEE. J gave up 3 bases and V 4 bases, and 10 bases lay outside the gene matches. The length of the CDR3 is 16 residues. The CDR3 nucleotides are TGTGCCAGCAGCCAATCAAGGACAGGGGTGTACTATGGCTACACCTTC. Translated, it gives CASSQSRTGVYYGYTF.

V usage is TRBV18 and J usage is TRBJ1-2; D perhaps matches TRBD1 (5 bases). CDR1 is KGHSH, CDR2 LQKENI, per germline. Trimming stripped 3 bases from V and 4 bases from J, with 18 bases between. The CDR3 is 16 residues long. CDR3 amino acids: CASSPGGAGLGYGYTF. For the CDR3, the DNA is TGTGCCAGCTCACCGGGTGGTGCAGGGCTCGGCTATGGCTACACCTTC.

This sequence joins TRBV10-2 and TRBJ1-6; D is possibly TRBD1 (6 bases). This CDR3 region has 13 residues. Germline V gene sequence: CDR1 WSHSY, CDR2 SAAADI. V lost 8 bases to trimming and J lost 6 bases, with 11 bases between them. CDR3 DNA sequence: TGCGCCAGCCAGTACAGGGTTAATTCACCCCTCCACTTT. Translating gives CASQYRVNSPLHF.

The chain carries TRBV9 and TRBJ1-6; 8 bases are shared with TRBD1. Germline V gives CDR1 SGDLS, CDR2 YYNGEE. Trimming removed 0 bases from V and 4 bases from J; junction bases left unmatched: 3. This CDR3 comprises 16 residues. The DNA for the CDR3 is TGTGCCAGCAGCGTAGGGACAGGGCTTTATAATTCACCCCTCCACTTT. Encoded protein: CASSVGTGLYNSPLHF.

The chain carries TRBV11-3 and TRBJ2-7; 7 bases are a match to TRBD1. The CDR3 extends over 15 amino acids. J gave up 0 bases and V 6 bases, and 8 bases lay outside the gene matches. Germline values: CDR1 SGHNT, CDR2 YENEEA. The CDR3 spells CASSITGVSSYEQYF. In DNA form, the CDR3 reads TGTGCCAGCAGTATCACAGGGGTATCCTCCTACGAGCAGTACTTC.

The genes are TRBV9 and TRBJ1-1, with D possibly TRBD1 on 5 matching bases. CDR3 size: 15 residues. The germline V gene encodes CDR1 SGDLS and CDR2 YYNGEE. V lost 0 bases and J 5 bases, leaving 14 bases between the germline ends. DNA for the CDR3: TGTGCCAGCAGCGTAGGGGGGAGGACGGGGACTGAAGCTTTCTTT. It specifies CASSVGGRTGTEAFF.

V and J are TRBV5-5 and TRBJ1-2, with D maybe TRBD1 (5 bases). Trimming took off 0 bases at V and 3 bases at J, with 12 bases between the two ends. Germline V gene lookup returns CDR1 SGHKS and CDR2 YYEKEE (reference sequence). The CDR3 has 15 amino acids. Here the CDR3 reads CASSLGGRADYGYTF. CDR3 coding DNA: TGTGCCAGCAGCTTGGGGGGCAGGGCTGACTATGGCTACACCTTC.

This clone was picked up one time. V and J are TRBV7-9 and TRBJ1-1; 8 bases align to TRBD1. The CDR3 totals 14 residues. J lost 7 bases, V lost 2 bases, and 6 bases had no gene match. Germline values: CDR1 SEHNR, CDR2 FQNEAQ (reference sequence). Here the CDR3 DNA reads TGTGCCAGCAGCTTATGGACAGGGACAGGTGAAGCTTTCTTT. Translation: CASSLWTGTGEAFF.

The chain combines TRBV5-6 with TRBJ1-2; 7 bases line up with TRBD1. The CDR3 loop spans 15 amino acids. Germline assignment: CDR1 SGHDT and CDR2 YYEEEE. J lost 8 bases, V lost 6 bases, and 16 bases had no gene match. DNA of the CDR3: TGTGCCAGCAACCTAAACAGGGGTCTGGTCGGAGGCTACACCTTC. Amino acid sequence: CASNLNRGLVGGYTF.

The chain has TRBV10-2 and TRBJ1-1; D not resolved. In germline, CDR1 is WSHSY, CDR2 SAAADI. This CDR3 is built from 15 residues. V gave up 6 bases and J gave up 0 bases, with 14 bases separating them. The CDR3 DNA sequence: TGCGCCAGCAGCCGCTTGGGAGGCATGAACACTGAAGCTTTCTTT. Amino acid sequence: CASSRLGGMNTEAFF.

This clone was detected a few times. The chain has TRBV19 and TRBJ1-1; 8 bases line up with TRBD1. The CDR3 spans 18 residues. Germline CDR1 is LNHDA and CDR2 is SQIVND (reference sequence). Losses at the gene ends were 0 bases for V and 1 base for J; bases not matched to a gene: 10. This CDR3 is CASSIEQGTGTKNTEAFF. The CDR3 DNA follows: TGTGCCAGTAGTATAGAACAAGGGACAGGAACGAAGAACACTGAAGCTTTCTTT.

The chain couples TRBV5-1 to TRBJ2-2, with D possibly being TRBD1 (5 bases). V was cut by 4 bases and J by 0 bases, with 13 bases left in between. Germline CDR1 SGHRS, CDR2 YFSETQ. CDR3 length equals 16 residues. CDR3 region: CASSVFAGPNTGELFF. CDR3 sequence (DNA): TGCGCCAGCAGCGTGTTCGCAGGGCCGAACACCGGGGAGCTGTTTTTT. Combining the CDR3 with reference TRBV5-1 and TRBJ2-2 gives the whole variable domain KAGVTQTPRYLIKTRGQQVTLSCSPISGHRSVSWYQQTPGQGLQFLFEYFSETQRNKGNFPGRFSGRQFSNSRSEMNVSTLELGDSALYLCASSVFAGPNTGELFFGEGSRLTVL.

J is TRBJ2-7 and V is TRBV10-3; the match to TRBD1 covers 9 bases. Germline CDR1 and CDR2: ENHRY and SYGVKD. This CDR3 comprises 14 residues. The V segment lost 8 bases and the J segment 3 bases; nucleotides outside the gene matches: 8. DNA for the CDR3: TGTGCCATCCGCTCATCGACAGGGGGCTACGAGCAGTACTTC. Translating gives CAIRSSTGGYEQYF.

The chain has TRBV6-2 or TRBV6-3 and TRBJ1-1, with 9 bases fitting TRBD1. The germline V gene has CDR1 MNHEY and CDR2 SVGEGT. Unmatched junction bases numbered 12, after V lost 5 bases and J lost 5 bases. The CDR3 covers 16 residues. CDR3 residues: CASSRPGQGRVTEAFF. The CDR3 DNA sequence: TGTGCCAGCAGTCGCCCGGGACAGGGAAGAGTAACTGAAGCTTTCTTT.

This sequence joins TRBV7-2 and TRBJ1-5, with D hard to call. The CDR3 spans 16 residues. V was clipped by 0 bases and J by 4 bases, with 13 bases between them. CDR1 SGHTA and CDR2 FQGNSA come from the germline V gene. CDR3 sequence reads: CASSLAPGRRNQPQHF. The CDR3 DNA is TGTGCCAGCAGCTTAGCCCCCGGGAGGCGGAATCAGCCCCAGCATTTT.

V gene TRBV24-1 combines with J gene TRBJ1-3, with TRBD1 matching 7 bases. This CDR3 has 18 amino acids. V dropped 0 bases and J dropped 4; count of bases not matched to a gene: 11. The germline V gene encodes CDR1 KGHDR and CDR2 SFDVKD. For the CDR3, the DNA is TGTGCCACCAGTGATTTGCGAGTACAGGGGACGGAGGGAAACACCATATATTTT. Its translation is CATSDLRVQGTEGNTIYF.